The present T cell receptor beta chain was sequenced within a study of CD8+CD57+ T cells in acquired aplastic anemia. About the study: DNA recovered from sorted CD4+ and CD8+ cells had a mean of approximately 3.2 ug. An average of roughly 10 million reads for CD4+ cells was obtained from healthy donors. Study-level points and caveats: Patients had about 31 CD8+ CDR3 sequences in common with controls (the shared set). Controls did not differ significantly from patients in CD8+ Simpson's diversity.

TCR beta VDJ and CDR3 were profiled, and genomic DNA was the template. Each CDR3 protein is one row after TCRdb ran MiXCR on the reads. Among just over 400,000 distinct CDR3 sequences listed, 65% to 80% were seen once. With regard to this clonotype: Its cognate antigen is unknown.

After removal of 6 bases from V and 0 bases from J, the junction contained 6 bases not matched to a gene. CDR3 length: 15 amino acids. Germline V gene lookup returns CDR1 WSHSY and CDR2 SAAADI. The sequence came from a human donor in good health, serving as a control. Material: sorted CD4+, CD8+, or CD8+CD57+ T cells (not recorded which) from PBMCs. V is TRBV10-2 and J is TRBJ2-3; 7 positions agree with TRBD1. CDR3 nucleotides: TGCGCCAGCAGCGCAGGGACAGAAAGCACAGATACGCAGTATTTT. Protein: CASSAGTESTDTQYF.